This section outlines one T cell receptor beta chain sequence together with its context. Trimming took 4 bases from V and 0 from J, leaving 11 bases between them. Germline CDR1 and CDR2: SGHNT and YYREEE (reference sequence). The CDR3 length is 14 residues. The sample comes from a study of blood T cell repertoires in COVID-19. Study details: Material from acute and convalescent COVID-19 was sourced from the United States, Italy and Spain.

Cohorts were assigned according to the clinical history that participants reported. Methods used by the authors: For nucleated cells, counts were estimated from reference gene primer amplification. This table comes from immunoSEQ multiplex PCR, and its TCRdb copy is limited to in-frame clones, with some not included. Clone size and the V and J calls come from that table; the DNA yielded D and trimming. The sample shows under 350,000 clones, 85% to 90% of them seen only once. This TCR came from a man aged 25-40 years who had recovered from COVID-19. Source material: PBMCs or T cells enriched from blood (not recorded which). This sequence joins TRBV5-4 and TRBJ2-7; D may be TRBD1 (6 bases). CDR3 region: CASSKDRSSYEQYF. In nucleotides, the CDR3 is TGTGCCAGCAGCAAGGACAGAAGCTCCTACGAGCAGTACTTC.